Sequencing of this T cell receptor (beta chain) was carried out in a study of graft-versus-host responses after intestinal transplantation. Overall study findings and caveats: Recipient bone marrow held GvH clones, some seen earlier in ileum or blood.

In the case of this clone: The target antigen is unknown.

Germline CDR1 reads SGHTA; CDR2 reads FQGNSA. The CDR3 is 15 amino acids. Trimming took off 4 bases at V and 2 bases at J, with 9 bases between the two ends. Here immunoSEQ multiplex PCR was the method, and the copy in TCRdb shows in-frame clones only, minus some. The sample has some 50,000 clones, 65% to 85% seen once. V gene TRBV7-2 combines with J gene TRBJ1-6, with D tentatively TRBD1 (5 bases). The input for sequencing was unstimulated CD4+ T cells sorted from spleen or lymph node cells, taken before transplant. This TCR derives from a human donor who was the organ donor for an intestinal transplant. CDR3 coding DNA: TGTGCCAGCAGCTCCAGGACAACCTATAATTCACCCCTCCACTTT. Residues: CASSSRTTYNSPLHF. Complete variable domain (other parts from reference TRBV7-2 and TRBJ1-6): GAGVSQSPSNKVTEKGKDVELRCDPISGHTALYWYRQSLGQGLEFLIYFQGNSAPDKSGLPSDRFSAERTGGSVSTLTIQRTQQEDSAVYLCASSSRTTYNSPLHFGNGTRLTVT.